These 29 T cell receptor beta chains share one sample of origin, sequenced in a study of beta chain features in type 1 diabetes. General study findings and limits: Shortening that was moderate but significant affected the TCRB CDR3s of Type 1 diabetes patients in all four CD4+ subsets.

The antigens for these receptors are not known. The study reverse transcribed the entire isolated RNA, so it sequenced expressed TCRB transcripts. The protocol was immunoSEQ multiplex PCR, while the TCRdb copy is restricted to in-frame clones and leaves out a portion. The table includes around 160,000 clones, approximately 9.1% detected once. The sequenced sample consisted of central memory CD4+ T cells from blood. These receptors all stem from a woman aged 25-40 years with type 1 diabetes.

V and J are TRBV20-1 and TRBJ1-2, with D hard to call. The CDR3 contains 11 residues. Trimming stripped 2 bases from V and 5 bases from J, with 6 bases between. Germline assignment: CDR1 DFQATT and CDR2 SNEGSKA (reference sequence). The CDR3 region is CSARSEYGYTF. The CDR3 bases are TGCAGTGCTAGATCCGAGTATGGCTACACCTTC.

The chain has TRBV6-5 and TRBJ2-7; a possible D gene is TRBD2 (6 bases). The V gene's germline CDR1 is MNHEY and CDR2 SVGAGI. V shed 8 bases and J shed 6 bases, with 20 bases lying between them. The CDR3 runs to 14 residues. The CDR3 nucleotides read TGTGCCAGCTCACAGTACGGGACTCGTGGCGAGCAGTACTTC. It specifies CASSQYGTRGEQYF.

This clone has at least ten counts. V gene TRBV19 combines with J gene TRBJ2-7, with D uncertain. Germline V gives CDR1 LNHDA, CDR2 SQIVND (reference sequence). The length of the CDR3 is 11 residues. The germline V and J ends were trimmed by 5 bases and 4 bases, with 6 bases remaining between them. Written as DNA, the CDR3 is TGTGCCAGTAGTCTTCAGTACGAGCAGTACTTC. Its translation is CASSLQYEQYF. Variable domain in full (rest from reference TRBV19 and TRBJ2-7): DGGITQSPKYLFRKEGQNVTLSCEQNLNHDAMYWYRQDPGQGLRLIYYSQIVNDFQKGDIAEGYSVSREKKESFPLTVTSAQKNPTAFYLCASSLQYEQYFGPGTRLTVT.

The chain combines TRBV14 with TRBJ1-2; D call uncertain. CDR3 length equals 13 residues. V was clipped by 1 base and J by 3 bases, with 6 bases between them. Per the germline V gene, CDR1 is SGHDN and CDR2 is FVKESK. Written as DNA, the CDR3 is TGTGCCAGCAGCCAAGTCACAGACTATGGCTACACCTTC. Amino acid sequence: CASSQVTDYGYTF.

V and J are TRBV27 and TRBJ1-2; 9 bases are a match to TRBD1. Germline CDR1 reads MNHEY; CDR2 reads SMNVEV (reference sequence). Unmatched junction bases numbered 12, after V lost 5 bases and J lost 8 bases. The CDR3 contains 15 residues. The CDR3, as DNA: TGTGCCAGCAGTATACAGGGGGCGCGCCAATTAGGCTACACCTTC. Amino acids: CASSIQGARQLGYTF.

The V call is TRBV23-1, the J call TRBJ2-1, with 10 bases lining up with TRBD2. TRBV23-1 is an ORF, and what it does is uncertain. This CDR3 comprises 18 residues. J was trimmed by 4 bases and V by 0 bases; bases with no gene match: 9. The CDR3 coding sequence is TGCGCCAGCAGTCAATCGCCAGCGGGAGGGCCAAAATACAATGAGCAGTTCTTC. This encodes CASSQSPAGGPKYNEQFF.

A few counts support this clone. The chain carries TRBV7-6 and TRBJ2-6; D is perhaps TRBD1 (6 bases). The CDR3 is made up of 18 amino acids. Looked up from germline, CDR1 is SGHVS and CDR2 is FNYEAQ. Trimming pared 6 bases from V and 0 bases from J, leaving 18 bases between. The CDR3, as DNA: TGTGCCAGCAGTCACAGGGACGGTGAAGTCTCTGGGGCCAACGTCCTGACTTTC. This translates into CASSHRDGEVSGANVLTF.

This clone was observed a few times. The chain combines TRBV4-1 with TRBJ2-4, with 7 bases fitting TRBD2. This CDR3 spans 15 amino acids. Germline trimming cut 2 bases from V and 2 bases from J; bases unmatched to any gene: 3. Germline values: CDR1 MGHRA, CDR2 YSYEKL. CDR3 DNA sequence: TGCGCCAGCAGCCAACGACTAGCTCCCAAAAACATTCAGTACTTC. This gives the protein CASSQRLAPKNIQYF.

This clone was seen more than once but under ten times. The V gene is TRBV7-8, the J gene TRBJ2-7; 15 bases fit TRBD2. Trimming at V came to 2 bases and at J to 0 bases, leaving 8 bases not matched to a gene. Looked up from germline, CDR1 is SGHVS and CDR2 is FQNEAQ. CDR3 length: 19 residues. As DNA, the CDR3 is TGTGCCAGCAGCTTAAGGATAGGACTAGCGGGAGGGAGCTCCTACGAGCAGTACTTC. This gives the protein CASSLRIGLAGGSSYEQYF.

J is TRBJ2-7 and V is TRBV19; the match to TRBD2 covers 9 bases. CDR3 length: 16 residues. The germline CDR1 and CDR2 sequences are LNHDA and SQIVND (reference sequence). V trimming: 4 bases; J trimming: 3 bases; junction bases outside the gene matches: 10. The CDR3 loop reads CASSNTGAAGGYEQYF. The CDR3 DNA is TGTGCCAGTAGTAATACGGGGGCAGCGGGAGGCTACGAGCAGTACTTC.

The V call is TRBV2, the J call TRBJ2-5, with TRBD2 identical over 8 bases. The germline CDR1 and CDR2 sequences are SNHLY and FYNNEI. The CDR3 has 15 residues. With 2 bases clipped from V and 4 bases from J, the junction kept 6 bases outside the gene matches. The CDR3 nucleotides read TGTGCCAGCAGTGAATTGGCGGGAGGAGGAGAGACCCAGTACTTC. Translated, it gives CASSELAGGGETQYF.

The chain joins TRBV2 to TRBJ2-7; D remains unclear. Germline V gene data show CDR1 as SNHLY and CDR2 as FYNNEI. V lost 4 bases to trimming and J lost 2 bases, with 15 bases between them. The length of the CDR3 is 15 residues. The DNA for the CDR3 is TGTGCCAGCAGTGTAACCATAGGTGGGCCCTACGAGCAGTACTTC. Its translation is CASSVTIGGPYEQYF.

The V gene is TRBV5-1, the J gene TRBJ1-1, with D tentatively TRBD1 (6 bases). The CDR3 sequence is 14 residues long. Germline CDR1 SGHRS, CDR2 YFSETQ. The ends were cut back, 7 bases at V and 0 bases at J, with 13 bases in the middle. The CDR3 is CASSDRNMNTEAFF. In nucleotides, the CDR3 is TGCGCCAGCTCGGACAGAAACATGAACACTGAAGCTTTCTTT.

This chain uses TRBV28 with TRBJ2-2; possible D gene TRBD1, 6 bases. Germline-derived CDR1 and CDR2 are MDHEN and SYDVKM. Trimming took 10 bases from V and 8 from J, leaving 11 bases between them. CDR3 length: 11 residues. CDR3 in amino acids: CAIQGSGELFF. For the CDR3, the DNA is TGTGCCATCCAGGGGTCGGGGGAGCTGTTTTTT.

The rearrangement links TRBV6-5 to TRBJ2-7, with unresolved D. Trimming pared 7 bases from V and 4 bases from J, leaving 14 bases between. The CDR3 extends over 13 amino acids. Germline V lookup: CDR1 MNHEY, CDR2 SVGAGI. In nucleotides, the CDR3 is TGTGCCAGCAATACCGCCGATCGGTACGAGCAGTACTTC. Translating gives CASNTADRYEQYF.

This CDR3 reads CASSQDGTGWGVQYF. The CDR3 DNA reads as TGCGCCAGCAGCCAAGATGGGACAGGGTGGGGCGTTCAGTACTTC. The chain joins TRBV4-3 to TRBJ2-4; 9 positions agree with TRBD1. The V and J ends lost 0 bases and 11 bases, in that order; junction bases with no gene match: 8. Per germline, CDR1 LGHNA and CDR2 YSLEER. The CDR3 totals 15 residues.

J is TRBJ1-5 and V is TRBV2, with D maybe TRBD1 (5 bases). This CDR3 is 14 amino acids long. CDR1 is SNHLY, CDR2 FYNNEI, per germline. Between the trimmed V and J ends, which lost 6 bases and 5 bases, there was a span of 14 bases. This chain's CDR3 is CASSPLTEHQPQHF. In nucleotides, the CDR3 is TGTGCCAGCAGCCCTTTGACAGAGCATCAGCCCCAGCATTTT.

This clone was seen more than once but under ten times. The chain uses TRBV19 and TRBJ1-2; TRBD1 matches 10 bases. Per germline, CDR1 LNHDA and CDR2 SQIVND (reference sequence). The V and J ends lost 7 bases and 1 base, in that order; junction bases with no gene match: 6. The CDR3 loop spans 15 amino acids. Here the CDR3 reads CASMGQGSGNYGYTF. The DNA for the CDR3 is TGTGCCAGTATGGGACAGGGGTCGGGTAACTATGGCTACACCTTC.

This clone was observed a few times. V gene TRBV2 combines with J gene TRBJ1-2; TRBD1 agrees at 8 bases. V lost 2 bases to trimming and J lost 6 bases; unmatched junction nucleotides: 2. CDR1 is SNHLY and CDR2 is FYNNEI in the germline V gene. The CDR3 covers 13 residues. CDR3 protein: CASSEMGQDGYTF. The CDR3 DNA follows: TGTGCCAGCAGTGAAATGGGACAGGATGGCTACACCTTC.

This rearrangement joins TRBV29-1 to TRBJ1-5; a weak D match, TRBD1 (5 bases). The germline V gene encodes CDR1 SQVTM and CDR2 ANQGSEA. V was cut by 7 bases and J by 0 bases, with 16 bases left in between. The CDR3 runs 15 residues. As DNA, the CDR3 is TGCAGCGCCACCGCGTCAGGGAATAGCAATCAGCCCCAGCATTTT. Protein: CSATASGNSNQPQHF. Using reference TRBV29-1 and TRBJ1-5 for the parts outside the CDR3, the full variable domain is SAVISQKPSRDICQRGTSLTIQCQVDSQVTMMFWYRQQPGQSLTLIATANQGSEATYESGFVIDKFPISRPNLTFSTLTVSNMSPEDSSIYLCSATASGNSNQPQHFGDGTRLSIL.

The rearrangement links TRBV5-1 to TRBJ1-2; 10 positions agree with TRBD1. V lost 7 bases and J lost 4; bases outside the gene matches: 10. CDR1 SGHRS and CDR2 YFSETQ come from the germline V gene. The CDR3 length is 15 residues. The CDR3 bases are TGCGCCAGCCGGGCAGACCGGGACAGGGGCTATGGCTACACCTTC. As protein: CASRADRDRGYGYTF.

V usage is TRBV28 and J usage is TRBJ1-5; D uncertain. Germline V gene data show CDR1 as MDHEN and CDR2 as SYDVKM. Trimming pared 3 bases from V and 6 bases from J, leaving 6 bases between. This CDR3 has 12 amino acids. The CDR3 DNA reads as TGTGCCAGCAGTTTCAGTACTCAGCCCCAGCATTTT. Protein product: CASSFSTQPQHF.

CDR3 DNA sequence: TGTGCCAGCAGTGGGAGAGAGTACAATGAGCAGTTCTTC. Its protein is CASSGREYNEQFF. The J gene is TRBJ2-1, the V gene TRBV6-6, with D possibly TRBD2 on 5 matching bases. This CDR3 contains 13 residues. The germline gives CDR1 MNHNY, CDR2 SVGAGI (reference sequence). Deletions cut 5 bases from V and 4 bases from J, with 9 bases between.

This clone was detected only a few times. V is TRBV29-1 and J is TRBJ2-1; 10 nucleotides agree with TRBD2. Germline V CDR1 and CDR2: SQVTM, ANQGSEA. The CDR3 extends over 15 amino acids. J lost 8 bases, V lost 3 bases, and 10 bases had no gene match. This CDR3 reads CSVELASGSRDEQFF. The CDR3 DNA follows: TGCAGCGTTGAGTTGGCTAGCGGGAGTAGGGATGAGCAGTTCTTC.

This clone was detected a few times. This rearrangement joins TRBV4-1 to TRBJ1-1, with D tentatively TRBD1 (5 bases). CDR1 is MGHRA and CDR2 is YSYEKL in the germline V gene. This CDR3 contains 15 residues. Trimming took 0 bases from V and 1 from J, leaving 9 bases between them. The CDR3 coding sequence is TGCGCCAGCAGCCAAGATGGGGCAGGGAACACTGAAGCTTTCTTT. Translation: CASSQDGAGNTEAFF.

Only a few counts were recorded for this clone. The chain carries TRBV7-9 and TRBJ1-4; D might be TRBD1 (5 bases). This CDR3 has 12 residues. V dropped 5 bases and J dropped 9 bases, with 10 bases sitting between them. Germline CDR1 reads SEHNR; CDR2 reads FQNEAQ (reference sequence). CDR3 residues: CASSPGNQKLFF. DNA of the CDR3: TGTGCCAGCAGCCCAGGGAACCAAAAACTGTTTTTT.

This clone was seen more than once but under ten times. The chain links TRBV19 to TRBJ1-5, with D maybe TRBD1 (6 bases). Germline V lookup: CDR1 LNHDA, CDR2 SQIVND (reference sequence). V lost 5 bases and J lost 1, with 12 bases in between. The CDR3 is 15 residues long. The CDR3 loop reads CASSPRGVSNQPQHF. DNA of the CDR3: TGTGCCAGTAGTCCCAGGGGCGTAAGCAATCAGCCCCAGCATTTT.

In its sample, this clone was seen a few times. The V and J genes are TRBV19 and TRBJ2-7; 11 positions match TRBD1. The CDR3 length is 15 residues. Per germline, CDR1 LNHDA and CDR2 SQIVND (reference sequence). After removal of 6 bases from V and 6 bases from J, the junction contained 10 bases not matched to a gene. This CDR3 is CASSTGQGVASEQYF. The CDR3 nucleotides are TGTGCCAGTAGCACGGGACAGGGGGTCGCATCCGAGCAGTACTTC.

A few counts support this clone. This chain links TRBV29-1 with TRBJ2-2, with D possibly TRBD1 on 5 matching bases. Per germline, CDR1 SQVTM and CDR2 ANQGSEA. This CDR3 comprises 14 residues. Trimming left V 6 bases short and J 4 bases short, with 15 bases between. Written as DNA, the CDR3 is TGCAGCGTCGGTCATGTAGGGGTCACCGGGGAGCTGTTTTTT. This codes for CSVGHVGVTGELFF.